This T cell receptor (beta chain) was captured in a study of cytomegalovirus exposure and HLA in healthy donors. Study-wide findings and caveats: A list of 164 TCR beta chains associated with cytomegalovirus was given. Because they were indistinguishable, some V segments, including TRBV6-2 and TRBV6-3, were excluded.

Germline assignment: CDR1 MNHEY and CDR2 SMNVEV (reference sequence). The CDR3 totals 13 residues. A word on this clone: Its antigen is unknown. One junction end does not reproduce the germline sequence, and a read error may be involved.

Primers: 60 Vbeta forward and 13 Jbeta reverse. Sequencing used immunoSEQ multiplex PCR; TCRdb keeps in-frame clones, though not all of them. The repertoire has 150,000 or so clones, 60% to 80% of them found once; the top ten carry 0.66%. This chain joins TRBV27 and TRBJ1-3, with D maybe TRBD1 (5 bases). This sequence originates from a male donor in good health and CMV-seronegative. The sequencing input was PBMCs. The CDR3 loop is CASSLSQGKTIYF. The CDR3 DNA sequence: TGTGCCAGCAGTTTATCCCAGGGAAAAACCATATATTTT.